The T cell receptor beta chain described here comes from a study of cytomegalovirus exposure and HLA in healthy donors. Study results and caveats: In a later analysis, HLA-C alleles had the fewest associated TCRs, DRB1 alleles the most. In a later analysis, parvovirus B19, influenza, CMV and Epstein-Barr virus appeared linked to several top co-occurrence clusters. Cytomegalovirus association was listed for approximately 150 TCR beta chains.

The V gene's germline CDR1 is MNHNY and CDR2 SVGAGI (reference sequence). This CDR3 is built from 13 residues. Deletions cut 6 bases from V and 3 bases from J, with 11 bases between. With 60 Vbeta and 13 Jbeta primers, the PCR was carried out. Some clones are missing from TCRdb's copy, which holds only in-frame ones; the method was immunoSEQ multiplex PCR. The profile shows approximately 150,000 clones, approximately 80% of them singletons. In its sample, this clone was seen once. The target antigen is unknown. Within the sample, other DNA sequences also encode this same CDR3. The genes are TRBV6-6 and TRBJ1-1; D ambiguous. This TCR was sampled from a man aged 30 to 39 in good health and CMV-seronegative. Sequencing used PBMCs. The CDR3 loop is CASRPYQDTEAFF. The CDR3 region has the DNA TGTGCCAGCAGGCCATACCAGGACACTGAAGCTTTCTTT.